Below, one TCR beta chain is given with its context. What it binds is not known. V dropped 0 bases and J dropped 4 bases, with 8 bases sitting between them. This CDR3 is 14 amino acids long. Per the germline V gene, CDR1 is SGHRS and CDR2 is YFSETQ. This specimen belongs to a study of CD8+ T cells in alopecia areata. About the research overall: Administration of oral tofacitinib to treated patients was at 5 to 10 mg twice daily.

The treatment: oral pan-JAK inhibitor, 5-10 mg twice daily. Researchers took lesional scalp punch biopsies and peripheral blood from people who were alopecia areata patients. It was cDNA, reverse transcribed from extracted RNA, that served as the sequencing template. Here immunoSEQ multiplex PCR was the method, and the copy in TCRdb shows in-frame clones only, minus some. The sample carries under 4,500 clones, roughly three quarters recorded once. Notes on the study in general: Many expanded lesional clones stayed in scalp and blood while on tofacitinib.

This receptor was obtained from a human donor with alopecia areata. The material was skin, obtained at week 24, from a patient treated with tofacitinib. The chain employs TRBV5-1 and TRBJ1-5, with TRBD1 as a possible D gene (5 bases). CDR3 region: CASSLGDPNQPQHF. In DNA, the CDR3 is TGCGCCAGCAGCTTGGGGGACCCTAATCAGCCCCAGCATTTT.